The 6 T cell receptor beta chains in this list originate from one sample, sequenced in a study of cytomegalovirus exposure and HLA in healthy donors. The PCR had 60 Vbeta and 13 Jbeta primers. TCRdb keeps only in-frame clones here, not all; method: immunoSEQ multiplex PCR. The data hold approximately 93,000 clones, with 75% to 80% observed a single time. Source material: PBMCs. These receptors were collected from a woman between 35 and 50 years old in good health and CMV-seronegative.

This chain connects TRBV29-1 to TRBJ2-7; possible D gene TRBD2, 6 bases. The CDR3 is made up of 12 amino acids. CDR1 SQVTM and CDR2 ANQGSEA come from the germline V gene. Trimming cost V 6 bases and J 2 bases, with 11 bases left between them. The DNA for the CDR3 is TGCAGCGTCGCGGGGCTGGCCTACGAGCAGTACTTC. This encodes CSVAGLAYEQYF.

This clone was recorded a few times. The chain combines TRBV14 with TRBJ2-1; possibly TRBD1 for D (6 bases). This CDR3 is 15 amino acids long. Germline loops: CDR1 SGHDN, CDR2 FVKESK. The V end was cut by 4 bases, the J end by 0 bases, with 10 bases between. The CDR3 here is CASSPDRSSYNEQFF. The CDR3 bases are TGTGCCAGCAGCCCCGACAGGAGCTCCTACAATGAGCAGTTCTTC.

The chain carries TRBV5-6 and TRBJ1-1; 7 bases map to TRBD1. With V trimmed by 3 bases and J by 0 bases, 5 bases remained unmatched. This CDR3 comprises 15 residues. Germline V CDR1 and CDR2: SGHDT, YYEEEE. CDR3 loop: CASSWGQPMNTEAFF. The CDR3 DNA reads as TGTGCCAGCAGCTGGGGACAGCCTATGAACACTGAAGCTTTCTTT.

The V call is TRBV7-9, the J call TRBJ1-1; tentatively, D is TRBD1 (6 bases). Germline CDR1 reads SEHNR; CDR2 reads FQNEAQ (reference sequence). The V gene lost 0 bases and the J gene lost 1 base, with 12 bases spanning the gap. The CDR3 totals 16 residues. The CDR3 DNA is TGTGCCAGCAGCTTAGCTTTAGGACAGTCGAACACTGAAGCTTTCTTT. This sequence encodes CASSLALGQSNTEAFF.

The DNA for the CDR3 is TGTGCCTGGAGTGTACCAAAGGCGACAGTCAATCAGCCCCAGCATTTT. Translation: CAWSVPKATVNQPQHF. This rearrangement joins TRBV30 to TRBJ1-5, with D tentatively TRBD1 (5 bases). Trimming left V 0 bases short and J 3 bases short, with 15 bases between. Germline assignment: CDR1 GTSNPN and CDR2 SVGIG (reference sequence). The CDR3 consists of 16 residues.

The chain recombines TRBV5-5 with TRBJ1-2; D remains ambiguous. V lost 3 bases and J lost 3, with 9 bases in between. Germline assignment: CDR1 SGHKS and CDR2 YYEKEE (reference sequence). The length of the CDR3 is 13 residues. CDR3 coding DNA: TGTGCCAGCAGCTCTGGGCGATACTATGGCTACACCTTC. It yields the protein CASSSGRYYGYTF.